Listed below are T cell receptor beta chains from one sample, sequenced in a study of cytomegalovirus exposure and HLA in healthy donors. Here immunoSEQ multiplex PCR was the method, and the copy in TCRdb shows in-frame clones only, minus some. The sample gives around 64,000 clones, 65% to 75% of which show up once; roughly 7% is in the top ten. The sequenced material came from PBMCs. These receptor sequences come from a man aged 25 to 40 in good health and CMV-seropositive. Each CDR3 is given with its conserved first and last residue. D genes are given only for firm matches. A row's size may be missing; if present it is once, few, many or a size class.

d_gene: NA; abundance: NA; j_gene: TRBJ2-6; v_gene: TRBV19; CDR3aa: CASTARRAGANVLTF; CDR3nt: TGTGCCAGTACTGCAAGAAGAGCTGGGGCCAACGTCCTGACTTTC
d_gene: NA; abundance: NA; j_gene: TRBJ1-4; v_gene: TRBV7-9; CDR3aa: CASSFWPNNEKLFF; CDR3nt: TGTGCCAGCAGCTTTTGGCCGAATAATGAAAAACTGTTTTTT
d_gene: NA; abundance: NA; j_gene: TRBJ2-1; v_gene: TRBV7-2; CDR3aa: CASSPAAGSNEQFF; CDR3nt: TGTGCCAGCAGCCCAGCGGCGGGGTCAAATGAGCAGTTCTTC
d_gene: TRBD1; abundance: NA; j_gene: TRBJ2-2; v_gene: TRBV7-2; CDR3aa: CASSLVGGLSTGELFF; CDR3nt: TGTGCCAGCAGCTTAGTAGGGGGCCTATCCACCGGGGAGCTGTTTTTT
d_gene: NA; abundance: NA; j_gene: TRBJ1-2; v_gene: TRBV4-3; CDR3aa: CASSQDTALYYGYTF; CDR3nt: TGCGCCAGCAGCCAAGACACCGCACTATACTATGGCTACACCTTC
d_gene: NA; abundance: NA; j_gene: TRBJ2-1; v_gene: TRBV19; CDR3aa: CASTARTASSYNEQFF; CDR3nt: TGTGCCAGTACCGCCCGGACTGCGAGCTCCTACAATGAGCAGTTCTTC
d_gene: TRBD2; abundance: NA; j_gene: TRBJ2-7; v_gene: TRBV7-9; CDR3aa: CASSTIPSSGGAREQYF; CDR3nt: TGTGCCAGCAGCACCATCCCCTCCAGCGGGGGGGCCCGAGAGCAGTACTTC
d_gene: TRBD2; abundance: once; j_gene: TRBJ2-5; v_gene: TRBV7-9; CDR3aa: CASRAGTRETQYF; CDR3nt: TGTGCCAGCAGGGCCGGGACTAGGGAGACCCAGTACTTC
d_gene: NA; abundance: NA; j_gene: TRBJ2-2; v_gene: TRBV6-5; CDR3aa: CARGDWTGELFF; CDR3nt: TGTGCCAGGGGGGACTGGACCGGGGAGCTGTTTTTT
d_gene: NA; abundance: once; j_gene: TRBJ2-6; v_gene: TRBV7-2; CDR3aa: CALRAASGANVLTF; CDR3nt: TGTGCCTTGAGGGCGGCCTCTGGGGCCAACGTCCTGACTTTC
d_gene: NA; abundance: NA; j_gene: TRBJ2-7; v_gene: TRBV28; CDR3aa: CASSLPGQGPNEQYF; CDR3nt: TGTGCCAGCAGTTTACCGGGACAAGGCCCCAACGAGCAGTACTTC
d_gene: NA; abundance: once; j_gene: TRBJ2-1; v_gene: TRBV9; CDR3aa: CASSVGGGSLANEQFF; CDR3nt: TGTGCCAGCAGCGTAGGAGGGGGAAGTCTGGCAAATGAGCAGTTCTTC
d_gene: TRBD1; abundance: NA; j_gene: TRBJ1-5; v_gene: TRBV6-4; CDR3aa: CASTYRGDLRLYSNQPQHF; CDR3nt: TGTGCCAGCACCTACAGGGGGGACCTCCGCTTGTATAGCAATCAGCCCCAGCATTTT
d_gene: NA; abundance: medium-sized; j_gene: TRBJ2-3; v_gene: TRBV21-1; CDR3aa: CASSKAPGTGMTDTQYF; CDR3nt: TGTGCCAGCAGCAAAGCGCCGGGGACAGGGATGACAGATACGCAGTATTTT
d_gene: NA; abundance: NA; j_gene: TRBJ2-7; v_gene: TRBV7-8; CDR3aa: CASSRSRGTYEQYF; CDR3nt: TGTGCCAGCAGCCGTAGTAGGGGTACCTACGAGCAGTACTTC
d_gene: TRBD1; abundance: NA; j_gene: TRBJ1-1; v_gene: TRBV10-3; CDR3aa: CAISKDRGGDTEAFF; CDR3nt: TGTGCCATCAGTAAAGACAGGGGTGGGGACACTGAAGCTTTCTTT
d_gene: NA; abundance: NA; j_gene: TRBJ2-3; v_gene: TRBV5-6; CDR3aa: CASSLGGRLTDTQYF; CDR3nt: TGTGCCAGCAGCTTAGGCGGTAGACTCACAGATACGCAGTATTTT
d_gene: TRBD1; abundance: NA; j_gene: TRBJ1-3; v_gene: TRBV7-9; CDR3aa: CASSHPRGRFGNTIYF; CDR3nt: TGTGCCAGCAGCCACCCCAGGGGGCGTTTTGGAAACACCATATATTTT
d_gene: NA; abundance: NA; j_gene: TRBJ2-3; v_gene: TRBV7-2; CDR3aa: CASSTRAGGGPDTQYF; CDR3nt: TGTGCCAGCAGCACCCGGGCCGGTGGGGGCCCAGATACGCAGTATTTT
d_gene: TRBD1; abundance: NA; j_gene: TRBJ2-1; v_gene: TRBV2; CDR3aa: CASSPTGANEQFF; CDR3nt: TGTGCCAGCAGCCCGACAGGGGCCAATGAGCAGTTCTTC
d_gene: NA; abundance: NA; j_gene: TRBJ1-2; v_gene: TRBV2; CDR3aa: CASSPGTRGGYTF; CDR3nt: TGTGCCAGCAGTCCCGGGACCAGGGGCGGCTACACCTTC
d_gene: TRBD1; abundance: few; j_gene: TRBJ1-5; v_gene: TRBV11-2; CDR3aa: CASSLGPDRAGQPQHF; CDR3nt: TGTGCCAGCAGCTTAGGTCCGGACAGGGCCGGACAGCCCCAGCATTTT
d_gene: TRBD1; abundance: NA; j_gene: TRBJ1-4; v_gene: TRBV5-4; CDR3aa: CASSINTGGDKLFF; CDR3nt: TGTGCCAGCAGCATCAACACAGGGGGCGACAAACTGTTTTTT
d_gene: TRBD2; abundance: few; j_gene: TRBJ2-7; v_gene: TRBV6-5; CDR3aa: CAISPGGRGYEQYF; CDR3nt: TGTGCCATCTCCCCGGGGGGAAGGGGCTACGAGCAGTACTTC
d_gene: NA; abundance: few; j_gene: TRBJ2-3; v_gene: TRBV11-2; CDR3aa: CASRPPGLFTDTQYF; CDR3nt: TGTGCCAGCAGACCTCCGGGACTTTTCACAGATACGCAGTATTTT
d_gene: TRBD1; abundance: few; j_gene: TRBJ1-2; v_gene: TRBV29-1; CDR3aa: CSVPPLGGQGSYTF; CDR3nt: TGCAGCGTCCCCCCCCTGGGGGGACAGGGTAGCTACACCTTC